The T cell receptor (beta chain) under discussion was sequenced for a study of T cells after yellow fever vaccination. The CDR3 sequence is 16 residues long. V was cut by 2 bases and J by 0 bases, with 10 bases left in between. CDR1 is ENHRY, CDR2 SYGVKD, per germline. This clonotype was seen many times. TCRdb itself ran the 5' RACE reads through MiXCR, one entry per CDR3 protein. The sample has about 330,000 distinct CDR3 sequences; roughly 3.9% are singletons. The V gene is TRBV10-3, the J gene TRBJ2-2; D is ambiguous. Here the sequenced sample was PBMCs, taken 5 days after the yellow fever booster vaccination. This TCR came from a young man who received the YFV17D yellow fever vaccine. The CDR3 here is CAISEISGSNTGELFF. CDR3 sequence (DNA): TGTGCCATCAGTGAGATTTCCGGGTCGAACACCGGGGAGCTGTTTTTT.